The 5 T cell receptor beta chains below were found in one sample sequenced in a study of T cell changes during pregnancy in multiple sclerosis. TCRdb keeps only in-frame clones here, not all; method: immunoSEQ multiplex PCR. This sample has fewer than 45,000 clones, with roughly nine tenths found just once. Sequenced here: CD4+ T cells from peripheral blood mononuclear cells, sampled in the third trimester of pregnancy. The receptors stem from a female donor in good health, enrolled as a control in a pregnancy study.

The chain couples TRBV28 to TRBJ2-2; a possible D gene is TRBD2 (6 bases). Germline V CDR1 and CDR2: MDHEN, SYDVKM. Between the trimmed V and J ends, which lost 9 bases and 6 bases, there was a span of 17 bases. This CDR3 region has 14 residues. The CDR3 DNA sequence: TGTGCCAGTTGCGGGGAGACGCGTCCCGGGGAGCTGTTTTTT. Its protein is CASCGETRPGELFF.

J is TRBJ1-6 and V is TRBV30; D remains ambiguous. This CDR3 comprises 16 residues. Looked up from germline, CDR1 is GTSNPN and CDR2 is SVGIG (reference sequence). The V end lost 4 bases, the J end lost 0 bases, and 13 bases lay between the germline ends. The CDR3 DNA follows: TGTGCCTGGACCCTGCACATCCGCTCCTATAATTCACCCCTCCACTTT. This encodes CAWTLHIRSYNSPLHF.

The chain couples TRBV7-6 to TRBJ2-1; 11 bases are a match to TRBD1. Germline V lookup: CDR1 SGHVS, CDR2 FNYEAQ. The CDR3 is made up of 17 amino acids. V shed 4 bases and J 5 bases; nucleotides not matched to a gene: 10. The CDR3 region has the DNA TGTGCCAGCAGCTCCCCTTCCGGGACAGGGGGGAACAATGAGCAGTTCTTC. Protein product: CASSSPSGTGGNNEQFF.

The chain recombines TRBV19 with TRBJ1-4; the D is unclear. The V gene's germline CDR1 is LNHDA and CDR2 SQIVND (reference sequence). V lost 6 bases and J lost 11, with 13 bases in between. CDR3 size: 12 residues. The CDR3 coding sequence is TGTGCCAGTAGCCCGGGCCCGGGGAAACTGTTTTTT. Translated, it gives CASSPGPGKLFF. Variable domain in full (rest from reference TRBV19 and TRBJ1-4): DGGITQSPKYLFRKEGQNVTLSCEQNLNHDAMYWYRQDPGQGLRLIYYSQIVNDFQKGDIAEGYSVSREKKESFPLTVTSAQKNPTAFYLCASSPGPGKLFFGSGTQLSVL.

The chain employs TRBV2 and TRBJ1-6; TRBD1 matches 7 bases. With 6 bases clipped from V and 13 bases from J, the junction kept 15 bases outside the gene matches. CDR3 length: 15 amino acids. Germline values: CDR1 SNHLY, CDR2 FYNNEI. The CDR3 region is CASSLGDRGGAPLHF. Written as DNA, the CDR3 is TGTGCCAGCAGCCTCGGGGACAGAGGGGGTGCGCCCCTCCACTTT.